The 30 T cell receptor beta chains in this list originate from one sample, sequenced in a study of response to subunit inactivated influenza vaccine. Each CDR3 protein is one row after TCRdb ran MiXCR on the RT-PCR reads. The table has around 540,000 distinct CDR3 sequences, over 9.5% seen once. Specimen: PBMCs from blood, collected on the day of vaccination. The source is a man aged 45-65 years who received an inactivated influenza vaccine.

This clonotype was picked up a small number of times. The V and J genes are TRBV6-1 and TRBJ2-2; D is unresolved. Germline loops: CDR1 MNHNS, CDR2 SASEGT. The V end lost 6 bases, the J end lost 4 bases, and 12 bases lay between the germline ends. The CDR3 runs to 14 residues. CDR3 loop: CASSAPVSTGELFF. DNA for the CDR3: TGTGCCAGCAGCGCCCCGGTTAGCACCGGGGAGCTGTTTTTT.

With respect to this clonotype: At one of its ends the junction is not consistent with the germline gene, which may arise from a read error. The V gene is TRBV7-9, the J gene TRBJ2-5; D might be TRBD2 (6 bases). Germline values: CDR1 SEHNR, CDR2 FQNEAQ (reference sequence). This CDR3 comprises 14 residues. The CDR3 coding sequence is TGTGCCAGCAGCCGGGACTCCTTCCAAGGGACCCAGTACTTC. Translating it yields CASSRDSFQGTQYF.

The chain combines TRBV28 with TRBJ2-5; a possible D gene is TRBD2 (5 bases). V lost 1 base to trimming and J lost 1 base, with 10 bases between them. This CDR3 spans 15 amino acids. Germline-derived CDR1 and CDR2 are MDHEN and SYDVKM. The CDR3 here is CASSLLGRLQETQYF. The CDR3 nucleotides are TGTGCCAGCAGTTTATTGGGGAGACTCCAAGAGACCCAGTACTTC.

The rearrangement joins TRBV20-1 to TRBJ2-2; D remains ambiguous. Trimming removed 3 bases at V and 4 bases at J, with 18 bases between. Germline V gene lookup returns CDR1 DFQATT and CDR2 SNEGSKA (reference sequence). The CDR3 extends over 16 amino acids. In nucleotides, the CDR3 is TGCAGTGCTAGTCCTTCTTGGGTACGGTTCACCGGGGAGCTGTTTTTT. Translating it yields CSASPSWVRFTGELFF.

This clonotype was observed a few times. The CDR3 sequence: CASGLLSSYEQYF. The DNA for the CDR3 is TGTGCCAGCGGGTTACTGAGCTCCTACGAGCAGTACTTC. The chain employs TRBV12-3 or TRBV12-4 and TRBJ2-7; no clear D. The CDR3 length is 13 residues. V lost 8 bases to trimming and J lost 0 bases, with 11 bases between them.

V usage is TRBV20-1 and J usage is TRBJ2-3; no clear D gene. Germline loops: CDR1 DFQATT, CDR2 SNEGSKA (reference sequence). V lost 3 bases and J 2 bases, leaving 9 bases between the germline ends. The CDR3 extends over 13 amino acids. CDR3 in amino acids: CSASVHATDTQYF. The CDR3 DNA follows: TGCAGTGCTAGCGTCCATGCCACAGATACGCAGTATTTT.

In its sample, this clonotype was seen many times. CDR3 in DNA: TGTGCCAGCAGTTCGGAACATCAAGACAAGAGCAATCAGCCCCAGCATTTT. It yields the protein CASSSEHQDKSNQPQHF. The rearrangement links TRBV27 to TRBJ1-5; no clear D gene. CDR3 size: 17 residues. From germline, CDR1 is MNHEY and CDR2 SMNVEV (reference sequence). V dropped 4 bases and J dropped 1 base, with 17 bases sitting between them.

Many counts were recorded for this clonotype. J is TRBJ1-6 and V is TRBV3-1, with 7 bases fitting TRBD1. Looked up from germline, CDR1 is LGHDT and CDR2 is YNNKEL (reference sequence). This CDR3 spans 14 amino acids. The ends lost 7 bases at V and 6 bases at J; junction bases unmatched: 6. The CDR3 protein is CASTDRASNSPLHF. Written as DNA, the CDR3 is TGTGCCAGCACCGACAGGGCCTCTAATTCACCCCTCCACTTT.

In this sample, this clonotype turned up many times. This chain connects TRBV7-9 to TRBJ1-2, with TRBD1 as a possible D gene (6 bases). V gave up 1 base and J gave up 6 bases, with 9 bases separating them. The CDR3 is 13 residues long. The germline V gene encodes CDR1 SEHNR and CDR2 FQNEAQ (reference sequence). As DNA, the CDR3 is TGTGCCAGCAGCTTAGGGGGGGCGCATGGCTACACCTTC. As protein: CASSLGGAHGYTF. The full variable domain, completed using reference TRBV7-9 and TRBJ1-2, is DTGVSQNPRHKITKRGQNVTFRCDPISEHNRLYWYRQTLGQGPEFLTYFQNEAQLEKSRLLSDRFSAERPKGSFSTLEIQRTEQGDSAMYLCASSLGGAHGYTFGSGTRLTVV.

V and J are TRBV3-1 and TRBJ2-7, with D unresolved. The CDR3 is 13 residues long. Germline V gene data show CDR1 as LGHDT and CDR2 as YNNKEL (reference sequence). V was trimmed by 0 bases and J by 13 bases, leaving 16 bases between them. CDR3 loop: CASSQDSSTKKYF. In DNA form, the CDR3 reads TGTGCCAGCAGCCAAGATAGTTCGACAAAGAAATACTTC.

Note on this clonotype: Just one base apart from a much larger clone, this may be a read error. It is likely a read error, because the conserved phenylalanine at the end of the CDR3 is missing. The chain couples TRBV20-1 to TRBJ2-1; unclear D gene. CDR1 and CDR2 from the germline V gene are DFQATT and SNEGSKA (reference sequence). CDR3 size: 15 residues. The ends were cut back, 0 bases at V and 2 bases at J, with 11 bases in the middle. CDR3 protein: CSARDGRGAYNEQFL. The CDR3 DNA is TGCAGTGCTAGAGATGGACGTGGGGCCTACAATGAGCAGTTCCTC.

This chain connects TRBV6-5 to TRBJ2-3, with a weak D call TRBD1 (6 bases). The CDR3 loop spans 14 amino acids. In germline, CDR1 is MNHEY, CDR2 SVGAGI. The ends were cut back, 2 bases at V and 4 bases at J, with 10 bases in the middle. DNA for the CDR3: TGTGCCAGCAGTTACGTAGCAGGGGCAGATACGCAGTATTTT. Protein sequence: CASSYVAGADTQYF.

This clonotype was observed a handful of times. The chain employs TRBV7-2 and TRBJ2-3; 7 bases map to TRBD2. CDR3 size: 16 residues. V trimming: 3 bases; J trimming: 0 bases; junction bases outside the gene matches: 6. CDR1 is SGHTA, CDR2 FQGNSA, per germline. The CDR3 loop is CASSFVGGGSTDTQYF. CDR3 nucleotides: TGTGCCAGCAGCTTTGTGGGGGGAGGGAGCACAGATACGCAGTATTTT.

This clonotype was seen a handful of times. The V and J genes are TRBV25-1 and TRBJ2-3; D may be TRBD2 (7 bases). There are 12 residues in the CDR3. Germline V CDR1 and CDR2: MGHDK, SYGVNS. V gave up 6 bases and J gave up 10 bases, with 14 bases separating them. The CDR3 bases are TGTGCCAGCAGAGGGGGGGGCTATCCGCAGTATTTT. Translation gives CASRGGGYPQYF.

The rearrangement uses TRBV24-1 and TRBJ1-1, with TRBD1 matching over 7 bases. V was pared by 8 bases and J by 7 bases, with 9 bases of the junction left unmatched. The CDR3 has 13 amino acids. The germline V gene has CDR1 KGHDR and CDR2 SFDVKD. The CDR3 sequence is CATNDREGGEAFF. As DNA, the CDR3 is TGTGCCACCAATGACAGGGAAGGCGGTGAAGCTTTCTTT.

This clonotype came up a few times. The genes are TRBV12-3 or TRBV12-4 and TRBJ2-7; D is unresolved. The ends were cut back, 1 base at V and 3 bases at J, with 4 bases in the middle. The CDR3 has 12 residues. CDR3: CASSLEDYEQYF. CDR3 nucleotide sequence: TGTGCCAGCAGTTTAGAGGACTACGAGCAGTACTTC.

This clonotype was observed at least ten times. The chain recombines TRBV29-1 with TRBJ2-2; D is perhaps TRBD1 (6 bases). Trimming removed 4 bases at V and 2 bases at J, with 11 bases between. This CDR3 has 14 residues. Germline V gene data show CDR1 as SQVTM and CDR2 as ANQGSEA. CDR3 sequence reads: CSVAVQGNTGELFF. CDR3 in DNA: TGCAGCGTTGCCGTACAGGGTAACACCGGGGAGCTGTTTTTT.

There are a few counts of this clonotype. The V call is TRBV4-1, the J call TRBJ2-2, with D tentatively TRBD1 (5 bases). The CDR3 extends over 17 amino acids. CDR1 and CDR2 (germline): MGHRA, YSYEKL. The V gene lost 4 bases and the J gene lost 4 bases, with 19 bases spanning the gap. The CDR3 nucleotides read TGCGCCAGCAGCCTCCTCTCGTTTGGAAGGGGCACCGGGGAGCTGTTTTTT. Its protein product is CASSLLSFGRGTGELFF.

The chain recombines TRBV7-9 with TRBJ2-4; 8 bases are a match to TRBD1. The length of the CDR3 is 16 residues. V shed 5 bases, J shed 0 bases, and the junction held 6 bases outside the gene matches. Germline V gives CDR1 SEHNR, CDR2 FQNEAQ (reference sequence). The CDR3, as DNA: TGTGCCAGCAGCGGACAGGGACGGATAGCCAAAAACATTCAGTACTTC. It encodes CASSGQGRIAKNIQYF.

V gene TRBV2 combines with J gene TRBJ1-1; D possibly corresponds to TRBD1 (6 bases). Germline V CDR1 and CDR2: SNHLY, FYNNEI. V dropped 6 bases and J dropped 7 bases, with 21 bases sitting between them. The length of the CDR3 is 15 residues. The DNA for the CDR3 is TGTGCCAGCAGCCCCTTGGGCGCGGGAGGGGGTGAAGCTTTCTTT. This sequence encodes CASSPLGAGGGEAFF.

This chain connects TRBV27 to TRBJ2-5; D is uncertain. Trimming cost V 2 bases and J 1 base, with 5 bases left between them. The CDR3 is made up of 13 amino acids. Germline CDR1 is MNHEY and CDR2 is SMNVEV (reference sequence). This CDR3 is CASSLTIQETQYF. DNA of the CDR3: TGTGCCAGCAGTTTAACGATCCAAGAGACCCAGTACTTC.

This clonotype was seen only a few times. This chain links TRBV20-1 with TRBJ1-5; the D gene is possibly TRBD1 (5 bases). The V end was cut by 5 bases, the J end by 5 bases, with 22 bases between. The length of the CDR3 is 16 residues. Germline V gene data show CDR1 as DFQATT and CDR2 as SNEGSKA (reference sequence). CDR3 sequence reads: CSARSRPGFGDQPQHF. In DNA, the CDR3 is TGCAGTGCTCGTAGCCGACCAGGGTTTGGGGATCAGCCCCAGCATTTT.

The chain recombines TRBV7-9 with TRBJ2-5; D uncertain. Germline loops: CDR1 SEHNR, CDR2 FQNEAQ (reference sequence). The CDR3 spans 13 residues. Trimming took off 1 base at V and 7 bases at J, with 10 bases between the two ends. CDR3 region: CASSLGAPATQYF. CDR3 DNA sequence: TGTGCCAGCAGCTTAGGAGCGCCGGCGACCCAGTACTTC.

The chain employs TRBV5-1 and TRBJ1-5, with D perhaps matching TRBD1 (5 bases). Germline loops: CDR1 SGHRS, CDR2 YFSETQ. This CDR3 is built from 15 residues. Deletions cut 7 bases from V and 3 bases from J, with 17 bases between. Here the CDR3 reads CASRMTEGSNQPQHF. The CDR3 DNA follows: TGCGCCAGCCGTATGACAGAGGGCTCCAATCAGCCCCAGCATTTT.

There are a few counts of this clonotype. The chain couples TRBV11-2 to TRBJ2-7; D gene unclear. The CDR3 consists of 20 residues. V shed 4 bases and J shed 4 bases, with 32 bases lying between them. Germline V lookup: CDR1 SGHAT, CDR2 FQNNGV. CDR3 DNA sequence: TGTGCCAGCAGCTGGCCCCGCGGCCCCGACCGACGAATTCCTGGTTACGAGCAGTACTTC. Its protein is CASSWPRGPDRRIPGYEQYF.

The chain combines TRBV5-1 with TRBJ2-2; 10 bases agree with TRBD1. The V segment lost 4 bases and the J segment 6 bases; nucleotides outside the gene matches: 3. CDR1 and CDR2 (germline): SGHRS, YFSETQ. The CDR3 spans 14 residues. CDR3 sequence: CASSTGQGPGELFF. CDR3 bases: TGCGCCAGCAGCACGGGACAGGGGCCCGGGGAGCTGTTTTTT.

This clonotype has a count of ten or more. This chain links TRBV7-2 with TRBJ2-3, with D uncertain. Trimming removed 2 bases at V and 2 bases at J, with 11 bases between. In germline, CDR1 is SGHTA, CDR2 FQGNSA. The CDR3 extends over 15 amino acids. The DNA of the CDR3 is TGTGCCAGCAGCTTACCCCTCGGGCACACAGATACGCAGTATTTT. The encoded protein is CASSLPLGHTDTQYF.

Only a few counts were recorded for this clonotype. This chain connects TRBV7-9 to TRBJ2-7; 9 bases are a match to TRBD1. Germline V gives CDR1 SEHNR, CDR2 FQNEAQ (reference sequence). J lost 4 bases, V lost 5 bases, and 6 bases had no gene match. This CDR3 contains 14 residues. The CDR3 DNA reads as TGTGCCAGCAGCCATACAGGGGGCTATTACGAGCAGTACTTC. Translated, it gives CASSHTGGYYEQYF.

The genes are TRBV14 and TRBJ2-7; D is uncertain. Germline V CDR1 and CDR2: SGHDN, FVKESK. The CDR3 runs to 13 residues. V lost 4 bases, J lost 5 bases, and 12 bases lay in between. This CDR3 is CASSLMGGDEQYF. In DNA, the CDR3 is TGTGCCAGCAGCCTCATGGGCGGCGACGAGCAGTACTTC.

The chain joins TRBV20-1 to TRBJ2-5, with no clear D. The V gene lost 3 bases and the J gene lost 6 bases, with 8 bases spanning the gap. The CDR3 spans 11 residues. Germline CDR1 is DFQATT and CDR2 is SNEGSKA (reference sequence). The CDR3 DNA reads TGCAGTGCTAGTAAAGATCAGACCCAGTACTTC. Its protein is CSASKDQTQYF.